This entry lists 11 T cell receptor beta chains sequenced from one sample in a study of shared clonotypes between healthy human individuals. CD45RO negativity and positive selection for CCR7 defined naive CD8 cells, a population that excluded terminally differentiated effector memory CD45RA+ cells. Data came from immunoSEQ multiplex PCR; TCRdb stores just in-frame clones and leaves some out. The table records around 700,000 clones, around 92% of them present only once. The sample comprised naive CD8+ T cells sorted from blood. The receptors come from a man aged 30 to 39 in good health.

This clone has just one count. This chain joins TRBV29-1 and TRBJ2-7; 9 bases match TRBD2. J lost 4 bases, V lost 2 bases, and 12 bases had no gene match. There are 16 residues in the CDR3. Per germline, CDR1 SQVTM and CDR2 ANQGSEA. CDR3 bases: TGCAGCGTTGAACCTGGGGGCGGGAGGGCCATTTACGAGCAGTACTTC. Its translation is CSVEPGGGRAIYEQYF.

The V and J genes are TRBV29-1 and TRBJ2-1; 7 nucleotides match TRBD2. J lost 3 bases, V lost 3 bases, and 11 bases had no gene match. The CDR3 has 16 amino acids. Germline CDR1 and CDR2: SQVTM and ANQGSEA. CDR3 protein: CSVDGGLVGLYNEQFF. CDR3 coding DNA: TGCAGCGTTGACGGCGGACTAGTCGGGCTCTACAATGAGCAGTTCTTC.

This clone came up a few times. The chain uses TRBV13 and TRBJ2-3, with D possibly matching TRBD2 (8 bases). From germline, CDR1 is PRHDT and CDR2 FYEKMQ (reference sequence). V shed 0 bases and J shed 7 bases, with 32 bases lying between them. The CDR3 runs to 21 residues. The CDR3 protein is CASSLGYRGFAGGPSQNTQYF. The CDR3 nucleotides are TGTGCCAGCAGCTTAGGTTACAGGGGATTCGCGGGAGGCCCCTCCCAAAATACGCAGTATTTT.

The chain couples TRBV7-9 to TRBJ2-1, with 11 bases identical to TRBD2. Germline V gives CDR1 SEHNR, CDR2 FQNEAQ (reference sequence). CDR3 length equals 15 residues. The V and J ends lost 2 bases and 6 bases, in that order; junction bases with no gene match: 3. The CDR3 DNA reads TGTGCCAGCAGCTTAACTAGCGGGAGTATCAATGAGCAGTTCTTC. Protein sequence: CASSLTSGSINEQFF.

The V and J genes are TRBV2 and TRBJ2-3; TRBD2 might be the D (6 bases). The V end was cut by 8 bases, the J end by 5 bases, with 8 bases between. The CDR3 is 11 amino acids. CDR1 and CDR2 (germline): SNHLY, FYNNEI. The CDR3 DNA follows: TGTGCCAGCCGGCGGGGAGATACGCAGTATTTT. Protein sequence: CASRRGDTQYF.

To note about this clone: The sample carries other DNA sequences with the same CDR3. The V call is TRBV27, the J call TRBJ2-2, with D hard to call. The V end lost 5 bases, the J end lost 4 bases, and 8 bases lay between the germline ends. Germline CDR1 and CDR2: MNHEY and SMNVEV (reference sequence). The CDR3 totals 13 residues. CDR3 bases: TGTGCCAGCAGTCTCGGTTTCACCGGGGAGCTGTTTTTT. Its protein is CASSLGFTGELFF.

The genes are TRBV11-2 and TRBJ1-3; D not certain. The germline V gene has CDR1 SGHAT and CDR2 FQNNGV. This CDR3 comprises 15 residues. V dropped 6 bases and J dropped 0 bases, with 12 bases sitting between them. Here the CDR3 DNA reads TGTGCCAGCAGGACCTTAGCCAGCTCTGGAAACACCATATATTTT. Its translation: CASRTLASSGNTIYF.

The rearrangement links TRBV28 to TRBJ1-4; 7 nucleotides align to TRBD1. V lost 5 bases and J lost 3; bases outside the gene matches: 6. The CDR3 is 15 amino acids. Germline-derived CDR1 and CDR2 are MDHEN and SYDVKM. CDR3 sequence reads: CASSKGQASNEKLFF. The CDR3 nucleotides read TGTGCCAGCAGTAAAGGACAGGCGTCTAATGAAAAACTGTTTTTT. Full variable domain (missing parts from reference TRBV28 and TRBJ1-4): DVKVTQSSRYLVKRTGEKVFLECVQDMDHENMFWYRQDPGLGLRLIYFSYDVKMKEKGDIPEGYSVSREKKERFSLILESASTNQTSMYLCASSKGQASNEKLFFGSGTQLSVL.

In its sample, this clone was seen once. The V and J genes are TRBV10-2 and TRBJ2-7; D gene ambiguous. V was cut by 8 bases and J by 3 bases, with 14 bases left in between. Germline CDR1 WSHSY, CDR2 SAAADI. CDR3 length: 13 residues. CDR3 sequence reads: CASYSTVYYEQYF. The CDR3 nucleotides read TGCGCCAGCTACTCTACTGTTTACTACGAGCAGTACTTC.

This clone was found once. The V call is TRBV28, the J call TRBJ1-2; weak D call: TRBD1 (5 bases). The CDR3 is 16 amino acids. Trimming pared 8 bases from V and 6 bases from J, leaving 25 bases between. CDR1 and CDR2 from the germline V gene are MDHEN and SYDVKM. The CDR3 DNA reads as TGTGCCAGCGCCACCGGGGTATTGCCAGGGCCGGATGGCTACACCTTC. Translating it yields CASATGVLPGPDGYTF.

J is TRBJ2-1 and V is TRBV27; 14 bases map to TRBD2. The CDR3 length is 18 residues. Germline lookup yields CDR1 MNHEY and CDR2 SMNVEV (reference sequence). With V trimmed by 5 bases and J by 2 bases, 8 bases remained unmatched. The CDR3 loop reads CASSPLGTSGGTYNEQFF. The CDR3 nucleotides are TGTGCCAGCAGTCCACTCGGGACTAGCGGGGGTACCTACAATGAGCAGTTCTTC.